This T cell receptor beta chain was profiled in a study of cytomegalovirus exposure and HLA in healthy donors (dated by TCRdb to 2016 to 2017). The study in broad terms: An earlier analysis of 587 of the donors reported 276 Gb of sequence data and around 110 million unique TCR beta sequences from approximately 180 million T cells. An early release that covered fewer than 800 HLA-typed donors contained approximately 300 gigabases of sequencing data and approximately 85 million unique TCR sequences. The genetic ancestry cluster associated with self-reported Caucasian donors included over 65% of the approximately 430 genotyped donors. The study aimed to test whether signatures of past pathogen exposure could be identified by cataloging public T cell receptors. The study profiled the T cell repertoires of 500 to 800 subjects by immunosequencing and related them to cytomegalovirus serostatus. Besides the first cohort of hundreds of subjects, a separate validation cohort made up of 120 or so different subjects was used. The study combined high-throughput TCR immunosequencing, statistical association of individual TCRs with disease status, and machine learning to predict cytomegalovirus infection status. A later analysis re-examined previously published TCR beta repertoires from just over 650 donors and added high-resolution HLA genotyping to investigate patterns of TCR occurrence. The later analysis used no new phenotypic data to find candidate immune exposures, relying instead on TCR beta sequences and their occurrence across donors. An earlier analysis of 450 to 750 of the donors used high-throughput TCR beta sequencing to judge whether each TCR beta V gene segment behaved as functional or pseudogenic. Donor age, sex, ethnicity and CMV serostatus were compiled together with the repertoire data. A later genetic analysis used genome-wide SNP genotypes for about 60% of the roughly 670 donors, treating that subset as a discovery cohort. Every discovery cohort repertoire had been produced on one sequencing platform. HLA typing included class I and class II loci at four-digit resolution. Typing coverage varied by locus: about 629-640 donors for A, B, C, DRB1 and DQB1; approximately 560 for DQA1; over 600 for DPA1; roughly 450 for DPB1. Because of strong linkage in the cohort, roughly five DR-DQ haplotypes were treated as single units for association and clustering. On average, roughly 250,000 unique TCR beta nucleotide sequences were sequenced per donor among a few hundred genotyped donors of the cohort, with approximately 18% of those sequences being non-productive. Summary of the overall study and its limitations: A few of the identified cytomegalovirus-associated TCR beta chains were confirmed in vitro to be specific for cytomegalovirus antigens. The study gave a list of more than 150 TCR beta chains associated with cytomegalovirus. A later genetic analysis associated a missense DCLRE1C variant with V-gene and J-gene trimming of TCR beta chains, and an independent cohort replicated the association. CMV serostatus was the only immune exposure information available for the cohort. The cohort was sequenced for TCR beta chains only, and without alpha or paired-chain data the features that could be detected were limited. A group of highly shared sequence variants was considered likely to be a technical artifact of the sequencing pipeline. In both the original and validation cohorts, the classifier was reported to diagnose cytomegalovirus status with high specificity and sensitivity. Linkage disequilibrium might explain the correlated functional status among segregating V segments, but an unknown experimental factor could not be excluded. The authors suggested that the approach could potentially be generalized to other disease states and immunological phenotypes. A further reported finding was that TCR beta sequences accurately predicted the HLA-A and HLA-B alleles for most subjects in the first cohort. According to a later analysis, TCR association rates differed among HLA loci, with DRB1 alleles showing the most associated TCRs and HLA-C alleles showing the fewest. A later analysis associated about 17,000 TCR beta sequences with specific HLA alleles at a false discovery rate of 0.05. Approximately 16 rarely observed V segments, including chromosome 9 orphons, were excluded from the earlier analysis of approximately 600 of the donors because counts were too low. In an earlier analysis of around 500 of the donors, most TCR beta V segments appeared in productive rearrangements about 87% or about 30% of the time, broadly matching IMGT annotations. Because HLA typing was unavailable for some donors at each locus, only the typed subset was used in association tests. Several of the top co-occurrence clusters appeared to be linked to parvovirus B19, influenza, CMV and Epstein-Barr virus, according to a later analysis. Strong co-occurrence of HLA alleles, especially DR and DQ, made assigning TCR associations to individual alleles difficult. While some public TCRs were present in many individuals, most TCR sequences turned up only very rarely across donors. A later analysis found that most CMV-associated TCR beta chains appeared HLA-restricted, with HLA associations seemingly driven largely by CMV exposure. Roughly uniform sequencing depth across donors was assumed in presence/absence analyses, although this assumption may not hold. In a later genetic analysis, fewer N-insertions in productive TCRs were reported among donors in an Asian-associated ancestry cluster than the roughly 700-donor mean. Compared with equally common non-associated chains, HLA-associated TCR beta chains in a later analysis were more clonally expanded and had lower generation probabilities.

The cohort was made up of 666 healthy bone marrow donors. At the time of sampling, all cohort members were nominally healthy, though unrecorded immune exposures were likely present. The donor tested CMV seronegative, placing the donor among the 350 or so seronegative members of the cohort. A peripheral blood sample was collected from each donor, and TCR beta sequencing was performed on peripheral blood mononuclear cells. Genomic DNA was extracted from the blood cell samples with the Qiagen DNeasy Blood Extraction Kit. The library came from the immunoSEQ multiplex PCR assay. For the multiplex PCR, a mixture combining 60 forward primers for TCR Vbeta segments and 13 reverse primers for TCR Jbeta segments was used. The CDR3 region of rearranged TCR beta genes was amplified from genomic DNA by a multiplex PCR assay. Amplified TCR beta libraries were sequenced as 87-base-pair reads on the Illumina HiSeq System. The published analysis was carried out like this. Across the roughly 670 repertoires, a later analysis counted 80 million or so unique TCR beta chains, some 11 million of which were shared by at least two donors. To remove PCR and sequencing errors, raw reads were error-corrected and collapsed into unique sequences using a nearest-neighbor algorithm that merged closely related sequences. CDR3 sequences were aligned to IMGT reference sequences to assign V, D and J gene segments. For a sequence to be retained, at least a six-nucleotide match to both a V gene segment and a J gene segment was required. Rearrangements were called productive when the CDR3 lacked stop codons and stayed in frame with V and J; all others were non-productive. Following IMGT convention, CDR3 was defined as the stretch from the second conserved V-encoded cysteine up to the conserved J-encoded phenylalanine. In an earlier analysis of more than 550 of the donors, sequences lacking an unambiguous match to a single V gene segment were excluded. In an earlier analysis of approximately 610 of the donors, V segments were called functional above 56.7% productive rearrangements and were called segregating when the between-donor standard deviation exceeded 5%. A statistical classification framework was built for diagnosing cytomegalovirus status from the catalog of TCR beta chain sequences. In a later analysis, V and J genes were assigned by comparing TCR nucleotide sequences against IMGT/GENE-DB human TR gene sequences. In a later analysis, CDR3 sequences and most-parsimonious VDJ recombination scenarios were assigned using the TCRdist pipeline. A later analysis defined each TCR beta chain by its CDR3 amino acid sequence plus V-gene family, and excluded reads lacking a unique V-gene family. In a later analysis, around 650 highly shared, low-generation-probability nucleotide sequences were removed to address suspected cross-contamination and a sequencing artifact. For each public chain, a later analysis derived a clonal expansion index from normalized ranks of inferred template counts within each repertoire. Generation probabilities in a later analysis came from a VDJ recombination model fitted to out-of-frame rearrangements, and those results were checked against IGoR. A later analysis scored TCR-TCR, TCR-HLA and TCR-CMV co-occurrence with hypergeometric tests, applying a repertoire-size bias correction to TCR pairs. A later analysis estimated false discovery rates by permuting HLA or CMV assignments 20 times. In a later analysis, co-occurring TCRs were grouped with DBSCAN, and TCRdist sequence similarity was added when clustering was performed within HLA-allele-positive subsets. For co-occurrence clustering, repertoires with fewer than 30,000 or more than 120,000 public chains were excluded, along with a handful of repertoires with anomalous nucleotide sharing. TCRdb took over this immuneACCESS table, retaining in-frame rearrangements with V and J assigned. Such tables are incomplete; in checked studies, under half of the missing clones stem from an unresolved V gene, and the remainder is unexplained. The V and J calls and clone size are taken from that table; D and trimming were inferred from the DNA. Across this sample there are more than 140,000 clones, with 70% to 85% seen only once. The ten largest clones capture roughly 2.1% of the sample.

About this clone: What antigen it recognizes has not been identified. No per-base quality is available; no much larger clone lies one base away.

The sequenced sample was PBMCs. This TCR came from a woman between 40 and 55 years old in good health and CMV-seronegative.

The nucleotide sequence reads as follows: TGTGCCAGCAGCTTAGATGGACTAGCGGGAGGGGAGCAGTACTTC. It encodes CASSLDGLAGGEQYF. Recombination joined TRBV7-2 with TRBJ2-7; 15 central nucleotides agree with TRBD2. Relative to germline, V is missing 1 base and J is missing 7 bases, with 2 bases of the junction outside any gene match. From the cysteine through the phenylalanine, the CDR3 covers 15 amino acids. CDR3 DNA is the only sequence kept; it has 45 bases, read in frame from the first base. Per the germline V gene, SGHTA is the CDR1 and FQGNSA is the CDR2.